This T cell receptor (beta chain) was captured by sequencing in a study of blood T cells in healthy people across ages. Notes on the study in general: With donor CMV status unknown, expanded clonotype changes were possibly confounded.

A sample-barcoded 5' primer and a J-beta primer mix were used in a second PCR of roughly 6 to 12 cycles. MiXCR, applied by TCRdb to the 5' RACE reads, yields one record per CDR3 protein. The sample lists over 950,000 distinct CDR3 sequences; more than 30% were seen once. Only a few counts were recorded for this clonotype. Its target is unknown. Trimming left V 5 bases short and J 7 bases short, with 3 bases between. This CDR3 has 10 residues. The V gene's germline CDR1 is SGHVS and CDR2 FNYEAQ. Sequenced sample: blood. The V and J genes are TRBV7-6 and TRBJ2-1; D is undetermined. The source is a man aged 18 to 29 in good health. CDR3 nucleotides: TGTGCCAGCAGCATAAATGAGCAGTTCTTC. This gives the protein CASSINEQFF.